This note documents a single TCR beta chain sequence. This specimen belongs to a study of technical replicates of blood from a handful of donors. CDR1 SNHLY and CDR2 FYNNEI come from the germline V gene. The CDR3 extends over 13 amino acids. V shed 11 bases and J shed 9 bases, with 22 bases lying between them. TCRdb keeps only in-frame clones here, not all; method: immunoSEQ multiplex PCR. The profile shows 84,000 or so clones, 90% to 95% of them singletons. The TCR sequence derives from a human donor in good health. J is TRBJ2-5 and V is TRBV2; TRBD1 might be the D (5 bases). The specimen sequenced was T cells isolated from PBMCs. The DNA of the CDR3 is TGTGCCGGTCAAGCTCAGGGTAGGGCGTCCCAGTACTTC. As protein: CAGQAQGRASQYF.